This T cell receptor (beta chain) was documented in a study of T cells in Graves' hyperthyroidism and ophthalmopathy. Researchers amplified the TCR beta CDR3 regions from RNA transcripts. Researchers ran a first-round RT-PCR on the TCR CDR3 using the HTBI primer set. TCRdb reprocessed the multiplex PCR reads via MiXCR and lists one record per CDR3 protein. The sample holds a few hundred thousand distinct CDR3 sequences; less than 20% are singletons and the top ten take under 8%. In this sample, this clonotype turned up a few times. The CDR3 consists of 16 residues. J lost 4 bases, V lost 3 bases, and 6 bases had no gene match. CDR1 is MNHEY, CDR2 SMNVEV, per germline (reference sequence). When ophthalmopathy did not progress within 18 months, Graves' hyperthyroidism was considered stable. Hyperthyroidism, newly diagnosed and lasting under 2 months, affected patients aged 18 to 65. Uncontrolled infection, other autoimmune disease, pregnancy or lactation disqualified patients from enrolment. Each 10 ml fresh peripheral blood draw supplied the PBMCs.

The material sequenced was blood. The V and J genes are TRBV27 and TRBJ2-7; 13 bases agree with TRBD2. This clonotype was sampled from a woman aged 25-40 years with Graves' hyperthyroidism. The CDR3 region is CASSFRTSGSRYEQYF. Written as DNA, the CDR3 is TGTGCCAGCAGTTTCCGGACTAGCGGGAGCAGGTACGAGCAGTACTTC.